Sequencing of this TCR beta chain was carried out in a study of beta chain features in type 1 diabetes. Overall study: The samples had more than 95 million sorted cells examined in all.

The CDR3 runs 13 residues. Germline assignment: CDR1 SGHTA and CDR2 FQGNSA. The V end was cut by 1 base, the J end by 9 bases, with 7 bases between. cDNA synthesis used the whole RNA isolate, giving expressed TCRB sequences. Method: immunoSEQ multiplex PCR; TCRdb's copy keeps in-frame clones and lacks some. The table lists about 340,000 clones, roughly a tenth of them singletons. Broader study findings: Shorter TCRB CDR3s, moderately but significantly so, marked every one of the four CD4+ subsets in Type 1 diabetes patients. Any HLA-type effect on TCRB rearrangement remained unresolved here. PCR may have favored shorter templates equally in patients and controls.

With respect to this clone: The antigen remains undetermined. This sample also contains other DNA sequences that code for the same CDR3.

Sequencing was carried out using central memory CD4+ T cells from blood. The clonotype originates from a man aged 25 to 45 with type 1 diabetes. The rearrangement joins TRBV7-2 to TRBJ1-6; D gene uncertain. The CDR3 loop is CASSLEGSSPLHF. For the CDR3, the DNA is TGTGCCAGCAGCTTAGAAGGCAGTTCACCCCTCCACTTT. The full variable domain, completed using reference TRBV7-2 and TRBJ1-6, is GAGVSQSPSNKVTEKGKDVELRCDPISGHTALYWYRQSLGQGLEFLIYFQGNSAPDKSGLPSDRFSAERTGGSVSTLTIQRTQQEDSAVYLCASSLEGSSPLHFGNGTRLTVT.